What follows describes a single T cell receptor (beta chain). Its antigen is not identified. This record belongs to a study of T cells in Graves' hyperthyroidism and ophthalmopathy. The source material, RNA transcripts, was used to amplify TCR beta CDR3 regions. First-round RT-PCR of the TCR CDR3 relied on the HTBI primer set. Using its own MiXCR run on the multiplex PCR reads, TCRdb lists one record per CDR3 protein. The table includes around 430,000 distinct CDR3 sequences, about 16% detected once. The CDR3 has 15 residues. Germline values: CDR1 SGHDT, CDR2 YYEEEE. Trimming at V came to 3 bases and at J to 1 base, leaving 4 bases not matched to a gene. Regarding the study as a whole: Before onset, ophthalmopathy was predicted by the model a median around 6.2 months earlier.

This receptor was identified in a woman between 25 and 40 years old with Graves' hyperthyroidism. V usage is TRBV5-6 and J usage is TRBJ2-1, with 7 bases fitting TRBD2. The sequencing input was blood. For the CDR3, the DNA is TGTGCCAGCAGCTCGCGGGAGCGGTCCTACAATGAGCAGTTCTTC. Encoded protein: CASSSRERSYNEQFF.